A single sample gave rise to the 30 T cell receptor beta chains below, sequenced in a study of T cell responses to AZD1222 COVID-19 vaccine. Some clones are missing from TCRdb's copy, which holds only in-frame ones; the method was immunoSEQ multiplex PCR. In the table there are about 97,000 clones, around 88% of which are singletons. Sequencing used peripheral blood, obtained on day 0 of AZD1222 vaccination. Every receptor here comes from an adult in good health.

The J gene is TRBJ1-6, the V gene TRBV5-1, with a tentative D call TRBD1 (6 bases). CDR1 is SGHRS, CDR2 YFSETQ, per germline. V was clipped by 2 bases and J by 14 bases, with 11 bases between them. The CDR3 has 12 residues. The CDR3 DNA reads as TGCGCCAGCAGCTTAGACAGGCTCACCCTCCACTTT. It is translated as CASSLDRLTLHF. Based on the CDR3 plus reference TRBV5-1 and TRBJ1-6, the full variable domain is KAGVTQTPRYLIKTRGQQVTLSCSPISGHRSVSWYQQTPGQGLQFLFEYFSETQRNKGNFPGRFSGRQFSNSRSEMNVSTLELGDSALYLCASSLDRLTLHFGNGTRLTVT.

The CDR3: CASAGLAGLYEQYF. The CDR3 coding sequence is TGTGCCAGCGCGGGACTAGCGGGACTTTACGAGCAGTACTTC. The rearrangement joins TRBV27 to TRBJ2-7; 13 nucleotides agree with TRBD2. The trim removed 8 bases at V and 4 bases at J, leaving 5 bases unmatched. Germline assignment: CDR1 MNHEY and CDR2 SMNVEV (reference sequence). The CDR3 totals 14 residues.

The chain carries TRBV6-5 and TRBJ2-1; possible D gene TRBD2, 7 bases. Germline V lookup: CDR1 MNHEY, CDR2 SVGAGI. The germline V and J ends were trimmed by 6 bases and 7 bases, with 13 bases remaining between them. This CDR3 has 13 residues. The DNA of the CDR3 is TGTGCCAGCAGGAGGGGGGGCTTGAATGAGCAGTTCTTC. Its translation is CASRRGGLNEQFF.

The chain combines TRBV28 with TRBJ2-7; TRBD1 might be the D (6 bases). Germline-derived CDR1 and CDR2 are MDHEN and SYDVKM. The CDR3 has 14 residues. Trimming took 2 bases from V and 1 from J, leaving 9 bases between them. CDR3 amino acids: CASSLVGQSYEQYF. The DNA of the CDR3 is TGTGCCAGCAGTTTAGTCGGACAGTCCTACGAGCAGTACTTC.

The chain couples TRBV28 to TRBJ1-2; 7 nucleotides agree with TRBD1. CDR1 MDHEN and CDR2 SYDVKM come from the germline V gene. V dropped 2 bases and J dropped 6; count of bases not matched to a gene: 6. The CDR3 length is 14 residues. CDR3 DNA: TGTGCCAGCAGTTTAGCCAGGGGGGAGGATGGCTACACCTTC. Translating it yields CASSLARGEDGYTF.

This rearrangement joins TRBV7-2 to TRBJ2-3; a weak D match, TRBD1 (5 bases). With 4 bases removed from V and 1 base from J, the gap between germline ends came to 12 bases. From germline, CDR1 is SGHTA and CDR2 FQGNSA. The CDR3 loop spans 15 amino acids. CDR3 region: CASSSQGGRTDTQYF. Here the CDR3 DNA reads TGTGCCAGCAGCTCCCAGGGCGGCCGCACAGATACGCAGTATTTT.

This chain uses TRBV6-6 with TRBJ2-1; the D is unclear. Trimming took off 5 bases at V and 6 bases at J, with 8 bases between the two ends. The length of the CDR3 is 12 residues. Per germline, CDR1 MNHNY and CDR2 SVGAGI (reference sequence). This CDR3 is CASSLWSNEQFF. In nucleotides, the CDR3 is TGTGCCAGCAGTCTCTGGAGCAATGAGCAGTTCTTC.

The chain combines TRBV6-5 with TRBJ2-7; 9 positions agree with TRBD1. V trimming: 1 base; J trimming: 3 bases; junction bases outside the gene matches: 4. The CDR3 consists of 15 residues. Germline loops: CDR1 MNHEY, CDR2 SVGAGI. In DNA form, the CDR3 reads TGTGCCAGCAGTTACTACGGACAGGGGAGCTACGAGCAGTACTTC. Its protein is CASSYYGQGSYEQYF.

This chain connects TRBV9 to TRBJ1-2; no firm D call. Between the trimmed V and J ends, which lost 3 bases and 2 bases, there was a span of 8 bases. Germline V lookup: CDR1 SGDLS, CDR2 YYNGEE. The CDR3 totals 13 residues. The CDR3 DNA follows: TGTGCCAGCAGCGGAACACGCAACTATGGCTACACCTTC. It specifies CASSGTRNYGYTF.

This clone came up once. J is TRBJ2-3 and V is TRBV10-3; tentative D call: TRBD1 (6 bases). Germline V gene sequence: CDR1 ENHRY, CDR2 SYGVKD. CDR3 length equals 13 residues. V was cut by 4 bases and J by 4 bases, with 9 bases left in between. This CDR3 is CAISATGPDTQYF. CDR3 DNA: TGTGCCATCAGTGCGACAGGTCCAGATACGCAGTATTTT.

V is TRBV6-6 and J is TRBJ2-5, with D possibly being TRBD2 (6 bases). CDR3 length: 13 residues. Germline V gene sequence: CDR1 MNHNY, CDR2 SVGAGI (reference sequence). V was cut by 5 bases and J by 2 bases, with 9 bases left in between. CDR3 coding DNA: TGTGCCAGCAGTCTACGGGGGCAAGAGACCCAGTACTTC. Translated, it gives CASSLRGQETQYF.

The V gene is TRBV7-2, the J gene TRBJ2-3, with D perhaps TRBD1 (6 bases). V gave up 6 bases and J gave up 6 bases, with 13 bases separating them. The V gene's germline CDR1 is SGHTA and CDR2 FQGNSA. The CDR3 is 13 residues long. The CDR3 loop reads CASRTTGFDTQYF. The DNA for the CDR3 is TGTGCCAGCAGGACCACAGGGTTCGATACGCAGTATTTT.

This CDR3 is CASSNPRPGQGIDKETQYF. The CDR3 region has the DNA TGTGCCAGCAGCAATCCTCGCCCGGGACAGGGAATCGATAAGGAGACCCAGTACTTC. The V gene is TRBV21-1, the J gene TRBJ2-5; the table calls TRBD1, which could not be checked here. TRBV21-1 is flagged as a pseudogene. CDR3 length: 19 amino acids.

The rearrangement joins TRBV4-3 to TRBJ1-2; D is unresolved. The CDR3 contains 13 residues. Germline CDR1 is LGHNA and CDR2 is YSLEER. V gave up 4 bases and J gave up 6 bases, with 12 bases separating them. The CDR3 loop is CASSLSDGDGYTF. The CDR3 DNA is TGCGCCAGCAGCCTATCGGATGGGGATGGCTACACCTTC.

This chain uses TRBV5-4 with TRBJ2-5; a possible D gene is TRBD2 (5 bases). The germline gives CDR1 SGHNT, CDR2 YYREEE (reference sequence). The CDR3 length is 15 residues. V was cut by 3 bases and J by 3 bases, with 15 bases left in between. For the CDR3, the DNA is TGTGCCAGCAGCTCGGCGGGTTGGGGAAAAGAGACCCAGTACTTC. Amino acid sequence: CASSSAGWGKETQYF.

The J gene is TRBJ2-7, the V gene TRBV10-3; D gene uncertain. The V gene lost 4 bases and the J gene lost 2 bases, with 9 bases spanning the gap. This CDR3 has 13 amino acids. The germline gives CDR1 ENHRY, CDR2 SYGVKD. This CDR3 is CAISGDWTYEQYF. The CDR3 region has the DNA TGTGCCATCAGTGGCGATTGGACCTACGAGCAGTACTTC.

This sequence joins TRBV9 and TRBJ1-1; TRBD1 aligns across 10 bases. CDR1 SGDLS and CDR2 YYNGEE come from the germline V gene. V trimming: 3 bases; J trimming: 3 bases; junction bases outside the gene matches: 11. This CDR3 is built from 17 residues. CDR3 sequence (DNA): TGTGCCAGCAGCGCCAGCCCGGGACAGGGGTCCTACACTGAAGCTTTCTTT. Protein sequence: CASSASPGQGSYTEAFF.

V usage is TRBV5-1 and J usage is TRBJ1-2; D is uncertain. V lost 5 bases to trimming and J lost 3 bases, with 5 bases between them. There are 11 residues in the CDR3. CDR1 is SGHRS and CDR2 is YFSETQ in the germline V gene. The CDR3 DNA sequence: TGCGCCAGCAGTTTAGACTATGGCTACACCTTC. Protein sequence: CASSLDYGYTF.

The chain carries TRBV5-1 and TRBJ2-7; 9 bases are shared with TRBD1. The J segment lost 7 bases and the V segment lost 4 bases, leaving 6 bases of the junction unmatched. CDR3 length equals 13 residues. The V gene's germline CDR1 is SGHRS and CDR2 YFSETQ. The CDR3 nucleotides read TGCGCCAGCAGCCGGACAGGGGCGGAGGAGCAGTACTTC. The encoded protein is CASSRTGAEEQYF.

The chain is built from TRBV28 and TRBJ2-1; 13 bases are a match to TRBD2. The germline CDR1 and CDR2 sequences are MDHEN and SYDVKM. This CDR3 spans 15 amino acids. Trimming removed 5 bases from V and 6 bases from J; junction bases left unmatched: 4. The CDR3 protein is CASSVTSGGGNEQFF. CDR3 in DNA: TGTGCCAGCAGTGTTACTAGCGGGGGGGGCAATGAGCAGTTCTTC.

The CDR3 protein is CASSYGELGANEQFF. The CDR3, as DNA: TGTGCCAGCAGTTACGGAGAACTAGGGGCCAATGAGCAGTTCTTC. This chain connects TRBV6-5 to TRBJ2-1, with D tentatively TRBD1 or TRBD2 (5 bases each). The CDR3 has 15 amino acids. V lost 2 bases and J lost 6, with 14 bases in between. Germline V gene lookup returns CDR1 MNHEY and CDR2 SVGAGI.

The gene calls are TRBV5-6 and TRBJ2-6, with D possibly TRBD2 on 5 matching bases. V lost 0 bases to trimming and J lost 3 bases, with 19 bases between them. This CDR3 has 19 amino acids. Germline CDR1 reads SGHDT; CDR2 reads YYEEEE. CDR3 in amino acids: CASSLGTGWNRNGANVLTF. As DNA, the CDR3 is TGTGCCAGCAGCTTGGGTACGGGATGGAACCGCAATGGGGCCAACGTCCTGACTTTC.

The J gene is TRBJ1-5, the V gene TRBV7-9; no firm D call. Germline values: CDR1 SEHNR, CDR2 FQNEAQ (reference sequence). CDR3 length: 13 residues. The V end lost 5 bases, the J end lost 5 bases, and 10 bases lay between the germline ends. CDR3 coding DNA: TGTGCCAGCAGCCTTAACGAGGATCAGCCCCAGCATTTT. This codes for CASSLNEDQPQHF.

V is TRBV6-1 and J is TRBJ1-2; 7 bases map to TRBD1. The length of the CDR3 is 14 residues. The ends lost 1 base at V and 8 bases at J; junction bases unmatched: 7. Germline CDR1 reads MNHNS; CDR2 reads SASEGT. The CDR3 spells CASSEGGTVRGYTF. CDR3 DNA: TGTGCCAGCAGTGAAGGAGGGACAGTCAGGGGCTACACCTTC.

CDR3: CAISPLRQGETQYF. The CDR3 DNA follows: TGTGCCATCAGTCCTTTACGACAGGGGGAGACCCAGTACTTC. The rearrangement joins TRBV10-3 to TRBJ2-5; 8 positions agree with TRBD1. CDR1 and CDR2 from the germline V gene are ENHRY and SYGVKD. Trimming took 5 bases from V and 5 from J; bases not matched to a gene: 7. CDR3 length: 14 amino acids.

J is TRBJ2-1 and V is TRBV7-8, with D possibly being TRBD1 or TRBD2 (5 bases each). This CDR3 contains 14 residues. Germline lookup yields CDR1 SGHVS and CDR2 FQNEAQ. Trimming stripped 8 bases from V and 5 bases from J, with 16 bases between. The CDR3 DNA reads TGTGCCAGCCGGGGCGTAGGAATGAACAATGAGCAGTTCTTC. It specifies CASRGVGMNNEQFF. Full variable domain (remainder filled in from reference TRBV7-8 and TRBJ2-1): GAGVSQSPRYKVAKRGQDVALRCDPISGHVSLFWYQQALGQGPEFLTYFQNEAQLDKSGLPSDRFFAERPEGSVSTLKIQRTQQEDSAVYLCASRGVGMNNEQFFGPGTRLTVL.

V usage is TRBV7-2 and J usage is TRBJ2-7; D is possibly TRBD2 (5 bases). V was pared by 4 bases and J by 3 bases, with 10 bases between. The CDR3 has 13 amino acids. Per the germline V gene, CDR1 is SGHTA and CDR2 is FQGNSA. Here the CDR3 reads CASSSGRGYEQYF. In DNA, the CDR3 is TGTGCCAGCAGCTCAGGACGGGGCTACGAGCAGTACTTC.

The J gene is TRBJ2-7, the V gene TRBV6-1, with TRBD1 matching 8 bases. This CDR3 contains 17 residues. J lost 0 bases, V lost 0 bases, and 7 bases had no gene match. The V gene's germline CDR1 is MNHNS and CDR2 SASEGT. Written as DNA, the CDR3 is TGTGCCAGCAGTGAAGCGAGGGTGCAGGGGGCCTCCTACGAGCAGTACTTC. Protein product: CASSEARVQGASYEQYF.

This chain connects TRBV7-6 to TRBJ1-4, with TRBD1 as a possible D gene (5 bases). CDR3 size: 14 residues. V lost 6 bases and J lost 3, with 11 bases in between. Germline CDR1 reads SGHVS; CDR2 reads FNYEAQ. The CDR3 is CASSSGLSNEKLFF. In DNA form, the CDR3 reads TGTGCCAGCAGTTCAGGGTTATCTAATGAAAAACTGTTTTTT.

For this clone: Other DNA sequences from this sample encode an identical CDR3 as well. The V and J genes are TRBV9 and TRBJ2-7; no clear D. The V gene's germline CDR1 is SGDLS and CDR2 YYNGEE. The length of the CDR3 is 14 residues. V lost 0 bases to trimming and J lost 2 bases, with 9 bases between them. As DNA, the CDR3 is TGTGCCAGCAGCGTAGCGGCGGATCCCTACGAGCAGTACTTC. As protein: CASSVAADPYEQYF.